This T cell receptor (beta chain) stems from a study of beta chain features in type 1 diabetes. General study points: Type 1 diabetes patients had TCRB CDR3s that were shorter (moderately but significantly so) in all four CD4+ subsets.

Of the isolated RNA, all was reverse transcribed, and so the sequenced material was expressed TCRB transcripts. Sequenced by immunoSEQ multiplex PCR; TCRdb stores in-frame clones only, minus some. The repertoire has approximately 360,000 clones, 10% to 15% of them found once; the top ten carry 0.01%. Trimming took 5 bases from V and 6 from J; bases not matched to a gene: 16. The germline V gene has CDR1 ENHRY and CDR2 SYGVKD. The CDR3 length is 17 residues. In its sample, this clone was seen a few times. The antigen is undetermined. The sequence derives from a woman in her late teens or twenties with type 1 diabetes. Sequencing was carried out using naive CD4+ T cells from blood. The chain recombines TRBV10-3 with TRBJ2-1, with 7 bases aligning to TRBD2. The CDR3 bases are TGTGCCATCAGTCAGGTCGGGGGGACCTTATCCGGCAATGAGCAGTTCTTC. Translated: CAISQVGGTLSGNEQFF.